This TCR beta chain emerged from a study of vaccination and CD4 T cells after COVID-19. Study-wide background: Each enrolled participant received a two-dose regimen of either BNT162b2 or mRNA-1273 vaccine. Post-COVID specimens were obtained a median approximately 99 days after diagnosis (range 35 to 161).

From germline, CDR1 is MNHNS and CDR2 SASEGT. CDR3 length: 15 amino acids. J lost 7 bases, V lost 8 bases, and 13 bases had no gene match. Treatment indicated: approximately 10-day PBMC culture with coronavirus spike peptide pools or control peptides (ViraFEST assay). ViraFEST used peptide pools to expand antigen-specific T cells before TCR sequencing. Fresh IL-2 medium replaced half the culture medium on days 3 and 7. The Oncomine TCR Beta short-read assay was applied to DNA of cultured CD4+ T cells. TCRdb itself ran the PCR reads through MiXCR, one entry per CDR3 protein. The sample includes around 12,000 distinct CDR3 sequences, approximately 40% of them seen just once. A remark on this clonotype: What it binds is not known.

What was sequenced was CD4+ T cells from blood, cultured in vitro. The TCR comes from a human donor who had recovered from COVID-19. The chain recombines TRBV6-1 with TRBJ2-3; TRBD2 agrees at 9 bases. The CDR3 protein is CASCSSGTSSNTQYF. The CDR3 DNA reads TGTGCCAGCTGCTCCTCCGGGACTAGCAGTAATACGCAGTATTTT.